Presented here are 27 T cell receptor beta chains from one specimen sequenced in a study of vaccination and CD4 T cells after COVID-19. These receptors' targets are unknown. At the Johns Hopkins FTIC core, DNA taken from cultured CD4+ T cells was sequenced by way of the Oncomine TCR Beta short-read assay. TCRdb ran MiXCR on the PCR reads and lists one entry per CDR3 protein. The sample records just under 9,000 distinct CDR3 sequences, approximately 22% being singletons. The treatment was: roughly ten-day PBMC culture with coronavirus spike peptide pools or control peptides (ViraFEST assay). Sequenced input: cultured CD4+ T cells from blood. These receptors were collected from a human donor with COVID-19.

The chain is built from TRBV12-3 or TRBV12-4 and TRBJ2-1; TRBD2 is a possible D gene (7 bases). The CDR3 has 16 amino acids. Trimming stripped 3 bases from V and 9 bases from J, with 21 bases between. The CDR3 DNA reads as TGTGCCAGCAGTTTCGGAGGGGGGGCTCGTATAGGTGAGCAGTTCTTC. Encoded protein: CASSFGGGARIGEQFF.

This clonotype was seen a few times. This rearrangement joins TRBV6-2 or TRBV6-3 to TRBJ2-5; possibly TRBD1 for D (6 bases). The germline V gene encodes CDR1 MNHEY and CDR2 SVGEGT. CDR3 length: 16 amino acids. V was clipped by 7 bases and J by 0 bases, with 18 bases between them. The CDR3 DNA sequence: TGTGCCAGCACTTCAGGGGCGGGTAACTACCAAGAGACCCAGTACTTC. Translation: CASTSGAGNYQETQYF.

This clonotype is labeled medium-sized. The rearrangement uses TRBV7-2 and TRBJ1-2; 7 bases line up with TRBD1. This CDR3 is 15 amino acids long. V gave up 1 base and J gave up 0 bases; unmatched junction bases: 2. Germline V gene data show CDR1 as SGHTA and CDR2 as FQGNSA. CDR3 bases: TGTGCCAGCAGCTTAGACAGGGGAGCTAACTATGGCTACACCTTC. This sequence encodes CASSLDRGANYGYTF.

For the CDR3, the DNA is TGTGCCAGTAGTATCAGGGGAATTAGAGTACACGAGCAGTACTTC. Its translation: CASSIRGIRVHEQYF. V usage is TRBV19 and J usage is TRBJ2-7; a weak D match, TRBD1 (6 bases). The CDR3 has 15 amino acids. V lost 3 bases and J lost 5, with 17 bases in between. The germline V gene has CDR1 LNHDA and CDR2 SQIVND (reference sequence).

This chain uses TRBV5-4 with TRBJ2-7; possible D gene TRBD2, 6 bases. The CDR3 contains 15 residues. Looked up from germline, CDR1 is SGHNT and CDR2 is YYREEE (reference sequence). The V end lost 0 bases, the J end lost 3 bases, and 13 bases lay between the germline ends. CDR3 loop: CASSLGGGFSYEQYF. CDR3 DNA sequence: TGTGCCAGCAGCTTGGGTGGAGGGTTTAGCTACGAGCAGTACTTC.

In its sample, this clonotype was seen a few times. The chain combines TRBV28 with TRBJ1-2; perhaps TRBD1 as D (5 bases). The CDR3 length is 13 residues. Germline CDR1 reads MDHEN; CDR2 reads SYDVKM. The germline V and J ends were trimmed by 9 bases and 2 bases, with 13 bases remaining between them. CDR3 DNA: TGTGCCAGTGGCGGGGCGAGCAACTATGGCTACACCTTC. Residues: CASGGASNYGYTF.

This sequence joins TRBV21-1 and TRBJ2-7; the D call in the table, TRBD1, was not verified against the DNA. TRBV21-1 is shown as a pseudogene. CDR3 length: 20 residues. Written as DNA, the CDR3 is TGTGCCAGCAGCAAAGGGTCTACGACAGGCAGGGGGGCTTTCACCTACGAGCAGTACTTC. Residues: CASSKGSTTGRGAFTYEQYF.

This clonotype came up a few times. V and J are TRBV2 and TRBJ1-4; D is perhaps TRBD1 (6 bases). The V end lost 5 bases, the J end lost 7 bases, and 14 bases lay between the germline ends. The CDR3 runs 14 residues. CDR1 and CDR2 from the germline V gene are SNHLY and FYNNEI. Here the CDR3 DNA reads TGTGCCAGCAGTATGGGGGCCAGTGGTGAAAAACTGTTTTTT. As protein: CASSMGASGEKLFF.

Judged by abundance, this clonotype is medium-sized. The rearrangement joins TRBV20-1 to TRBJ1-6, with D perhaps matching TRBD1 (6 bases). Germline V lookup: CDR1 DFQATT, CDR2 SNEGSKA (reference sequence). V lost 6 bases and J 7 bases, leaving 16 bases between the germline ends. The CDR3 is 14 amino acids. In DNA, the CDR3 is TGCAGTGCCCAAGCGGGCCAGGGGAATTCACCCCTCCACTTT. Its translation is CSAQAGQGNSPLHF.

This clonotype was observed a handful of times. CDR3 protein: CASSLDRGNSPLHF. The CDR3 DNA reads as TGTGCCAGCAGCTTGGACAGGGGGAATTCACCCCTCCACTTT. The chain carries TRBV5-4 and TRBJ1-6; 8 nucleotides line up with TRBD1. Germline CDR1 and CDR2: SGHNT and YYREEE (reference sequence). The CDR3 totals 14 residues. Trimming removed 0 bases from V and 7 bases from J; junction bases left unmatched: 0.

This clonotype was seen a handful of times. The chain has TRBV10-3 and TRBJ2-5; 10 positions agree with TRBD1. Germline CDR1 reads ENHRY; CDR2 reads SYGVKD. CDR3 length equals 14 residues. With 7 bases clipped from V and 5 bases from J, the junction kept 7 bases outside the gene matches. For the CDR3, the DNA is TGTGCCATCACGAGGGACAGGGGATCGGAGACCCAGTACTTC. This translates into CAITRDRGSETQYF.

This chain joins TRBV5-1 and TRBJ1-2; no clear D. The CDR3 contains 14 residues. Between the trimmed V and J ends, which lost 0 bases and 5 bases, there was a span of 11 bases. The germline V gene encodes CDR1 SGHRS and CDR2 YFSETQ. The chain's CDR3 is CASSLESTTYGYTF. CDR3 nucleotide sequence: TGCGCCAGCAGCTTGGAATCGACAACTTATGGCTACACCTTC.

This clonotype was detected only a few times. This rearrangement joins TRBV6-2 or TRBV6-3 to TRBJ2-7, with a weak D call TRBD2 (6 bases). Germline CDR1 MNHEY, CDR2 SVGEGT. The CDR3 spans 18 residues. V lost 5 bases to trimming and J lost 0 bases, with 23 bases between them. The CDR3 nucleotides read TGTGCCAGCAGTCAACATCGGCCTGAGCGGACTACCTCCTACGAGCAGTACTTC. Translation gives CASSQHRPERTTSYEQYF.

About this clonotype itself: At one end the junction does not follow the germline gene, possibly because of a read error. This chain joins TRBV20-1 and TRBJ2-6; no clear D gene. Germline CDR1 reads DFQATT; CDR2 reads SNEGSKA (reference sequence). This CDR3 has 14 residues. CDR3 bases: TGCAATGCTAGGACCAACCCTGGGGCCAACGTCCTGACTTTC. Translation: CNARTNPGANVLTF.

This clonotype has just a few counts. The genes are TRBV6-5 and TRBJ2-5; 8 nucleotides match TRBD2. The V segment lost 2 bases and the J segment 5 bases; nucleotides outside the gene matches: 4. Germline CDR1 is MNHEY and CDR2 is SVGAGI. The CDR3 runs to 14 residues. The chain's CDR3 is CASSYGLARETQYF. The CDR3 nucleotides read TGTGCCAGCAGTTACGGACTAGCCCGGGAGACCCAGTACTTC.

The sample holds a few counts of this clonotype. The chain employs TRBV6-1 and TRBJ1-1; the match to TRBD1 covers 10 bases. Germline assignment: CDR1 MNHNS and CDR2 SASEGT. This CDR3 region has 15 residues. V lost 6 bases, J lost 1 base, and 5 bases stayed unmatched. The CDR3 DNA reads TGTGCCAGCAGAGCCCGGGACAGGGGGAACACTGAAGCTTTCTTT. Translating it yields CASRARDRGNTEAFF.

The sample holds a few counts of this clonotype. This chain joins TRBV2 and TRBJ2-6; no firm D call. The germline CDR1 and CDR2 sequences are SNHLY and FYNNEI. The CDR3 totals 18 residues. V was pared by 2 bases and J by 0 bases, with 14 bases between. The CDR3 reads CASSESVGMNSGANVLTF. In DNA form, the CDR3 reads TGTGCCAGCAGTGAAAGTGTAGGCATGAACTCTGGGGCCAACGTCCTGACTTTC.

V is TRBV9 and J is TRBJ2-5; D may be TRBD2 (7 bases). This CDR3 region has 16 residues. CDR1 SGDLS and CDR2 YYNGEE come from the germline V gene. The V gene lost 3 bases and the J gene lost 4 bases, with 19 bases spanning the gap. The CDR3 loop is CASSAPRGGGRETQYF. CDR3 DNA sequence: TGTGCCAGCAGCGCCCCAAGGGGGGGGGGGAGAGAGACCCAGTACTTC. Full variable domain (remainder filled in from reference TRBV9 and TRBJ2-5): DSGVTQTPKHLITATGQRVTLRCSPRSGDLSVYWYQQSLDQGLQFLIQYYNGEERAKGNILERFSAQQFPDLHSELNLSSLELGDSALYFCASSAPRGGGRETQYFGPGTRLLVL.

This clonotype was observed a few times. The rearrangement uses TRBV15 and TRBJ2-1; 15 bases match TRBD2. In germline, CDR1 is LNHNV, CDR2 YYDKDF (reference sequence). V lost 10 bases and J lost 7; bases outside the gene matches: 5. CDR3 length equals 14 residues. The CDR3 reads CAIGLAGGRNEQFF. The DNA for the CDR3 is TGTGCCATCGGACTAGCGGGGGGGAGGAATGAGCAGTTCTTC.

This clonotype turned up a few times. The V gene is TRBV7-9, the J gene TRBJ1-4; no clear D. Germline V lookup: CDR1 SEHNR, CDR2 FQNEAQ (reference sequence). The germline V and J ends were trimmed by 1 base and 5 bases, with 14 bases remaining between them. This CDR3 has 16 residues. This CDR3 reads CASSLGRSQLNEKLFF. The CDR3 DNA follows: TGTGCCAGCAGCTTAGGTAGGAGCCAACTAAATGAAAAACTGTTTTTT.

The V call is TRBV9, the J call TRBJ1-2; 9 positions match TRBD1. In germline, CDR1 is SGDLS, CDR2 YYNGEE. The V gene end was trimmed by 4 bases and the J gene end by 3 bases; junction bases not matched to a gene: 4. CDR3 length: 14 residues. CDR3 amino acids: CASSPRTGDYGYTF. The CDR3 nucleotides are TGTGCCAGCAGCCCACGGACAGGGGACTATGGCTACACCTTC.

V usage is TRBV7-9 and J usage is TRBJ2-5; D possibly corresponds to TRBD2 (6 bases). Germline CDR1 and CDR2: SEHNR and FQNEAQ (reference sequence). V lost 4 bases, J lost 4 bases, and 13 bases lay in between. CDR3 length: 14 amino acids. CDR3 loop: CASSSRRARETQYF. The CDR3 coding sequence is TGTGCCAGCAGCTCTAGGAGGGCTCGAGAGACCCAGTACTTC.

This chain uses TRBV5-6 with TRBJ1-5; D gene unclear. Germline values: CDR1 SGHDT, CDR2 YYEEEE. The CDR3 is 14 amino acids. V lost 4 bases, J lost 3 bases, and 11 bases lay in between. The CDR3 is CASSLGRYNQPQHF. In DNA form, the CDR3 reads TGTGCCAGCAGCCTCGGACGGTACAATCAGCCCCAGCATTTT.

The rearrangement uses TRBV20-1 and TRBJ2-1; TRBD2 matches 9 bases. The V gene end was trimmed by 6 bases and the J gene end by 6 bases; junction bases not matched to a gene: 9. Looked up from germline, CDR1 is DFQATT and CDR2 is SNEGSKA (reference sequence). CDR3 length: 14 amino acids. The CDR3 DNA sequence: TGCAGTGCCCGGGATGCGGGGGGGATCAATGAGCAGTTCTTC. Protein sequence: CSARDAGGINEQFF.

Regarding this clonotype: A much larger clone sits a single nucleotide away, making a read error possible. The CDR3 protein is CATQAATGTDQPQHF. The DNA for the CDR3 is TGTGCCACCCAAGCGGCGACAGGGACGGATCAGCCCCAGCATTTT. The V call is TRBV6-1, the J call TRBJ1-5; 7 nucleotides line up with TRBD1. Trimming took 10 bases from V and 5 from J; bases not matched to a gene: 14. This CDR3 is 15 amino acids long. From germline, CDR1 is MNHNS and CDR2 SASEGT.

This clonotype occurred a few times. The V and J genes are TRBV12-3 or TRBV12-4 and TRBJ1-6; TRBD1 agrees at 10 bases. CDR3 size: 15 residues. V dropped 5 bases and J dropped 7; count of bases not matched to a gene: 5. Written as DNA, the CDR3 is TGTGCCAGCAGTCCCCGGACAGGGGGGAATTCACCCCTCCACTTT. Encoded protein: CASSPRTGGNSPLHF.

This chain connects TRBV18 to TRBJ2-2, with D possibly matching TRBD1 (5 bases). Deletions cut 1 base from V and 5 bases from J, with 11 bases between. Looked up from germline, CDR1 is KGHSH and CDR2 is LQKENI. The CDR3 covers 15 residues. The CDR3 region is CASSPRQGRTGELFF. The CDR3, as DNA: TGTGCCAGCTCACCACGTCAGGGTCGGACCGGGGAGCTGTTTTTT.